This TCR beta chain was observed in a study of Ad26.COV2.S vaccination and SARS-CoV-2 variants. In the study overall: The donor participated in the COV1001 trial, in its Ad26.COV2.S arm. In the study, Ad26.COV2.S was injected intramuscularly once, or twice 56 days apart.

Libraries were prepared by immunoSEQ multiplex PCR; TCRdb keeps only in-frame clonotypes and omits some of them. The table shows roughly 400,000 clones, with about nine tenths occurring only once. General study results and limits: The study found higher spike-specific TCR breadth in vaccine than placebo recipients.

The CDR3 sequence is 15 residues long. CDR1 and CDR2 from the germline V gene are SGHTA and FQGNSA. Trimming shortened V by 3 bases and J by 5 bases, and 11 bases separated the two germline ends. Regarding treatment: around 19 received Ad26.COV2.S at low or high dose, single or two shots; about 5 received placebo; per-sample allocation not given. Specimens were obtained on day 63 following the first vaccine or placebo injection. Donation was by an adult aged 18-55 years who was in Boston. As concerns this clone: Its specificity is unknown.

This receptor was obtained from a person between 18 and 65 years old who received the Ad26.COV2.S COVID-19 vaccine or a placebo. The specimen comprised peripheral blood, sampled in a trial of Ad26.COV2.S vaccine versus placebo. This chain uses TRBV7-2 with TRBJ1-6; D gene uncertain. The CDR3: CASSFRLRNNSPLHF. CDR3 DNA: TGTGCCAGCAGCTTCCGTTTGAGAAATAATTCACCCCTCCACTTT.